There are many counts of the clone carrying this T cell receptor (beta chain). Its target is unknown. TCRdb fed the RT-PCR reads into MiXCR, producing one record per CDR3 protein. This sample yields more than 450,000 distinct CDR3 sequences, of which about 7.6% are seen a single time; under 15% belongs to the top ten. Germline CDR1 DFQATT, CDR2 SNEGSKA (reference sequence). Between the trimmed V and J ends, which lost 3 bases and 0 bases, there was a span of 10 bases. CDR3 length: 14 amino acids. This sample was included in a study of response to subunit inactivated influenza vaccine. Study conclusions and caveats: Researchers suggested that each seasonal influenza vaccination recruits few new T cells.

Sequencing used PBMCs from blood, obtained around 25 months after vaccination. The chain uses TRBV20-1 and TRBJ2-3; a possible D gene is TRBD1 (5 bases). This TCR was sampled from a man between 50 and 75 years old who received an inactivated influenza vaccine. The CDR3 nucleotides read TGCAGTGCTAGCAGGGATCATAGCACAGATACGCAGTATTTT. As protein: CSASRDHSTDTQYF.